This record concerns one T cell receptor beta chain sequence. Its antigen is as yet unknown. Under 3 months was the duration of disease in ophthalmopathy patients, who also had a Clinical Activity Score of at least 3 and a NOSPECS grade of at least 4. It was 8 to 10 ml of fresh peripheral blood that supplied the PBMCs. The entry originates in a study of T cells in Graves' hyperthyroidism and ophthalmopathy. Overall study findings and caveats: Among clonotypes expanded in thyroid above 0.001, most were also found in blood. From stable hyperthyroidism, ophthalmopathy was separated by a 13 V-J model.

Germline CDR1 is SGHAT and CDR2 is FQNNGV. This CDR3 has 14 amino acids. Trimming shortened V by 7 bases and J by 0 bases, and 10 bases separated the two germline ends. Using RNA transcripts as the source, TCR beta CDR3 regions were amplified. Using the HTBI primer set, a first-round RT-PCR was run on the TCR CDR3. TCRdb reanalysed the multiplex PCR reads using MiXCR and keeps one entry per CDR3 protein. Here the sample spans about 380,000 distinct CDR3 sequences, approximately 17% being singletons. This clonotype was obtained from a man aged 18-30 years with Graves' ophthalmopathy. Sequencing was done on a sample of blood. The chain is built from TRBV11-2 and TRBJ1-3; D ambiguous. The CDR3 sequence: CASTPPGSGNTIYF. CDR3 DNA: TGTGCCAGCACCCCACCGGGCTCTGGAAACACCATATATTTT.